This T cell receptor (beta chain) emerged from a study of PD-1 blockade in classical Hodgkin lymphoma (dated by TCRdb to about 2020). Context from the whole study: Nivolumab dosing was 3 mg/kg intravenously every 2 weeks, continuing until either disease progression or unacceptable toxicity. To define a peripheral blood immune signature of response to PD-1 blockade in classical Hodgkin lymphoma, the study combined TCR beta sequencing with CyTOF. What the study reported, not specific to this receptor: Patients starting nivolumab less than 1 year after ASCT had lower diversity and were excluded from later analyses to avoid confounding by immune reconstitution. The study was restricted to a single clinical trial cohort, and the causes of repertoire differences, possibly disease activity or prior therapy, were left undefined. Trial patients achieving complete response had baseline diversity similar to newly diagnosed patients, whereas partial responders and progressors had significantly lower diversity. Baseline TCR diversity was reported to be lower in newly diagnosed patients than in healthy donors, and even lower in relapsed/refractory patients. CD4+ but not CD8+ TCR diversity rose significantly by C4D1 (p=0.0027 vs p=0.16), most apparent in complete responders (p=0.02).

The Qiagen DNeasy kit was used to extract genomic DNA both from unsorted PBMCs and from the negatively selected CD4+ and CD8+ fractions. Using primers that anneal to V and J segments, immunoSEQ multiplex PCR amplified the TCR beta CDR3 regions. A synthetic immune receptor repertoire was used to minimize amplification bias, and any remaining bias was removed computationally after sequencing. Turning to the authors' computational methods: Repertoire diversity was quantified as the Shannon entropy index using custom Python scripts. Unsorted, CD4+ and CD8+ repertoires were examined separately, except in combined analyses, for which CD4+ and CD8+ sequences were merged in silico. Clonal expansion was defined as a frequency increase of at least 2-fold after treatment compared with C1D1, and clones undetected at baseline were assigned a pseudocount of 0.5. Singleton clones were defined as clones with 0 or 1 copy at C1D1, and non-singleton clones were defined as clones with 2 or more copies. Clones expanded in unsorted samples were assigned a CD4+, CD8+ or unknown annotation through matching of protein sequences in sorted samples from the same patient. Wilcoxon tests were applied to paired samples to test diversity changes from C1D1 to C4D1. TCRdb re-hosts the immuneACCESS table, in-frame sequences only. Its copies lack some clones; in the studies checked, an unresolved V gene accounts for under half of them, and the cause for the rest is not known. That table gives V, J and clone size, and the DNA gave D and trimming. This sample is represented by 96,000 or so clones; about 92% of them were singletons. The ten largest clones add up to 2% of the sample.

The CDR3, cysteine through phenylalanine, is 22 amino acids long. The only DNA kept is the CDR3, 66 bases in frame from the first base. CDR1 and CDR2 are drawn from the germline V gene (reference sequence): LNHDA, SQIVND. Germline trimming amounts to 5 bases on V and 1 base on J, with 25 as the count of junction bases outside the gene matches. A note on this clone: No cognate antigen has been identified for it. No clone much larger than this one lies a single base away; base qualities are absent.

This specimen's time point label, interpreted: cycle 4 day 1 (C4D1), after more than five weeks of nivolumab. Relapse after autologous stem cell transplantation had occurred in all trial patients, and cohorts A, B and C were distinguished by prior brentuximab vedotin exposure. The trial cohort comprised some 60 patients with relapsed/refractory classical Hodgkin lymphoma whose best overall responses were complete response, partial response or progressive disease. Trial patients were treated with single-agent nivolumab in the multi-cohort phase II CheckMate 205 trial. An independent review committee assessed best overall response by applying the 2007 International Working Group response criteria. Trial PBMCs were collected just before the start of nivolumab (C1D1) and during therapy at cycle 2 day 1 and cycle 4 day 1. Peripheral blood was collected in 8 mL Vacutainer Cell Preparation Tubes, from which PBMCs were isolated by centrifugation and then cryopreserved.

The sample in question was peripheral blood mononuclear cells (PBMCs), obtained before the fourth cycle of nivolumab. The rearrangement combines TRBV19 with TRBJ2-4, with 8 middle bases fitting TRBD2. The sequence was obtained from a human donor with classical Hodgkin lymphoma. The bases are TGTGCCAGTAGTCGCAGCGGGACTAGTTCCGTTAGTAGGGGTGCGGCCAAAAACATTCAGTACTTC. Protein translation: CASSRSGTSSVSRGAAKNIQYF.